This TCR beta chain was sequenced in a study of T-cell reconstitution after alpha-beta-depleted transplantation in children. TCRbeta library construction was performed incorporating unique molecular identifiers. TCRdb analysed the PCR reads with MiXCR anew, one entry per CDR3 protein. Among some 600,000 distinct CDR3 sequences listed, roughly 13% were seen once. General study findings and limits: Several hundred expanded graft clones reportedly were the source of alpha-beta T cells about two months after transplant.

This clonotype came up a few times. Its antigen is currently unknown. This CDR3 is built from 16 residues. The J segment lost 5 bases and the V segment lost 5 bases, leaving 11 bases of the junction unmatched. This sequence joins TRBV12-3 or TRBV12-4 and TRBJ2-1; 8 bases fit TRBD1. This clonotype was sampled from a male patient between 5 and 17 years old who had a stem cell transplant for acute myeloid leukemia, so the T cells may come from the graft donor. The sequencing here drew on PBMCs, mostly from graft donor cells, taken 360 days after TCRalphabeta/CD19-depleted stem cell transplant. Here the CDR3 DNA reads TGTGCCAGCAGTGGCCCCGGACAGGGTTTACACAATGAGCAGTTCTTC. Protein sequence: CASSGPGQGLHNEQFF.